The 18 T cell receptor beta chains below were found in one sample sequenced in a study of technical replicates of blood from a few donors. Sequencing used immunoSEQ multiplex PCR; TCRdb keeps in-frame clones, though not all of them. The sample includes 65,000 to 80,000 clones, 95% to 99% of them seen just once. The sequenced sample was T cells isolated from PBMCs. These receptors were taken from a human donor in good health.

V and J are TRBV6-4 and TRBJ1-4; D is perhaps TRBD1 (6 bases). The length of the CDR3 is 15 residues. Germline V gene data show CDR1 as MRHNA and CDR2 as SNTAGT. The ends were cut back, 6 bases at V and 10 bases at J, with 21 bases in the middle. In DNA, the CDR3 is TGTGCCAGCAGCGAAGAGGGAGGGGGTAGTCGAAAACTGTTTTTT. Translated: CASSEEGGGSRKLFF.

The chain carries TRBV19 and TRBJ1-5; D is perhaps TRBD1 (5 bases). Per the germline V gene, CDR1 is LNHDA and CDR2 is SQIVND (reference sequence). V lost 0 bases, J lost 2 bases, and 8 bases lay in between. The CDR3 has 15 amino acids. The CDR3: CASSIDREGNQPQHF. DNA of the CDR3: TGTGCCAGTAGTATAGACAGGGAGGGCAATCAGCCCCAGCATTTT.

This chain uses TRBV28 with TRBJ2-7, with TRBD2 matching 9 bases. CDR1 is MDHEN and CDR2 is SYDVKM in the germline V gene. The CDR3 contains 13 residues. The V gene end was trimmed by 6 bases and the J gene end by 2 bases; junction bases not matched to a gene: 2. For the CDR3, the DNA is TGTGCCAGCAGGGTAGCGGGGGCCTACGAGCAGTACTTC. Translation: CASRVAGAYEQYF.

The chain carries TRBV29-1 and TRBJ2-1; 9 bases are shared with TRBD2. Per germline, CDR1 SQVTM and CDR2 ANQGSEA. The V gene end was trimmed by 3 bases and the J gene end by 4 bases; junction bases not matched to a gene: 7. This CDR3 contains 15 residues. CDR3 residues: CSVDRGLARYNEQFF. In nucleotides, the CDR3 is TGCAGCGTTGATAGGGGACTAGCACGTTACAATGAGCAGTTCTTC.

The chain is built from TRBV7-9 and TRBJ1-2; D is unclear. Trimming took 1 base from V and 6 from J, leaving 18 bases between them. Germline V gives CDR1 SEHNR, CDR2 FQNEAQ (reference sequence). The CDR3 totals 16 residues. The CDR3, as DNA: TGTGCCAGCAGCTTAGGGGTTGGGCCGGCTTTAGATGGCTACACCTTC. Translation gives CASSLGVGPALDGYTF.

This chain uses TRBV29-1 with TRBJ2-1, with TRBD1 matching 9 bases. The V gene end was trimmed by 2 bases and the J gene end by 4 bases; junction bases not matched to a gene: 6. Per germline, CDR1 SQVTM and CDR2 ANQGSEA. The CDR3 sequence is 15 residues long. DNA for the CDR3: TGCAGCGTTGAAACCCGGACAGGGGTGTACAATGAGCAGTTCTTC. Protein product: CSVETRTGVYNEQFF.

The CDR3 loop reads CASSVGGEAEQFF. CDR3 DNA: TGTGCCAGCAGCGTTGGGGGGGAGGCCGAGCAGTTCTTC. The chain has TRBV9 and TRBJ2-1, with TRBD2 matching 7 bases. Per germline, CDR1 SGDLS and CDR2 YYNGEE. The CDR3 sequence is 13 residues long. Unmatched junction bases numbered 6, after V lost 2 bases and J lost 10 bases.

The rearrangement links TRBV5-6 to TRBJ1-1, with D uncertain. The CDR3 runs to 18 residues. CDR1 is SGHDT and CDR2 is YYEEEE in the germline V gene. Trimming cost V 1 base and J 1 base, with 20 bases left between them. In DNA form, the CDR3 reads TGTGCCAGCAGCTTGAATCTCGCGAACCTCCCTCGGAACACTGAAGCTTTCTTT. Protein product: CASSLNLANLPRNTEAFF.

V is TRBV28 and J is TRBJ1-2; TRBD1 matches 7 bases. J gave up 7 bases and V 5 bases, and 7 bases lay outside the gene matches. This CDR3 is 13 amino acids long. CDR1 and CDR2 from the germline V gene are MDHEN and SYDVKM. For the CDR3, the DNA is TGTGCCAGCAGTAAACAGGGGCTTGGTGGCTACACCTTC. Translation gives CASSKQGLGGYTF.

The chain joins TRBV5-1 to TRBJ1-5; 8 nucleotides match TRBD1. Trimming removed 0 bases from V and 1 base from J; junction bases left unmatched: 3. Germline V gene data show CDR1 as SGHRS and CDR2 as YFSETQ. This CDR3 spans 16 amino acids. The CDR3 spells CASSLGDRRSNQPQHF. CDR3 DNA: TGCGCCAGCAGCTTGGGGGACAGGAGGAGCAATCAGCCCCAGCATTTT.

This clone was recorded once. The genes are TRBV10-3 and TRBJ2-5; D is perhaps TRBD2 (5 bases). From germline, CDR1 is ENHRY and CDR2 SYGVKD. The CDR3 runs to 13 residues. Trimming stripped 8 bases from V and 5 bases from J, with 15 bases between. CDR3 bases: TGTGCCATCGGGCCTTTGTCGGGGGAGACCCAGTACTTC. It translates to CAIGPLSGETQYF.

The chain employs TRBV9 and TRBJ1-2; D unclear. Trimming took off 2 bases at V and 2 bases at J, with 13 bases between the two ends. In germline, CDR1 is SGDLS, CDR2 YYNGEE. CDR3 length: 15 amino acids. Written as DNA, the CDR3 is TGTGCCAGCAGCGTCTGGGGAGAAGTCAACTATGGCTACACCTTC. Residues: CASSVWGEVNYGYTF.

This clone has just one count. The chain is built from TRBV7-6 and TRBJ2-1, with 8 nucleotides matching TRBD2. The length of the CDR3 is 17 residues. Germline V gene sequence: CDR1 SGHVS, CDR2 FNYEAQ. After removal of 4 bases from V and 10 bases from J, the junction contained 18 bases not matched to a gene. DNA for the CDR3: TGTGCCAGCAGCTCCACGGCGGGAGGTTGGGGAGAAGGGGAGCAGTTCTTC. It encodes CASSSTAGGWGEGEQFF.

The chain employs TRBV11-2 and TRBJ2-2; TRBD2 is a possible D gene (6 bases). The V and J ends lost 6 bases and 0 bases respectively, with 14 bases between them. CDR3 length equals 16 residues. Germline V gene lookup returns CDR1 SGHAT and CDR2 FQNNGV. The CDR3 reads CASRTDWGANTGELFF. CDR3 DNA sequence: TGTGCCAGCAGAACCGACTGGGGGGCGAACACCGGGGAGCTGTTTTTT.

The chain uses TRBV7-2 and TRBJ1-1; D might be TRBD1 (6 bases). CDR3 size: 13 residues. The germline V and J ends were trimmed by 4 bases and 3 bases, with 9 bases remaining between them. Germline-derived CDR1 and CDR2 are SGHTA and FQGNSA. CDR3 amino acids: CASSWQGYTEAFF. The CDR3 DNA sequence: TGTGCCAGCAGCTGGCAGGGGTACACTGAAGCTTTCTTT.

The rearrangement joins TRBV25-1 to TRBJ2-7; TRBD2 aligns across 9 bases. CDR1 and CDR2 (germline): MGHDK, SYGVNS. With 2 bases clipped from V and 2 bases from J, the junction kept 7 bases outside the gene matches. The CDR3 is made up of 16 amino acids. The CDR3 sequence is CASSEILAGTTYEQYF. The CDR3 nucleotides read TGTGCCAGCAGTGAAATTCTAGCGGGAACTACCTACGAGCAGTACTTC.

The CDR3 loop is CASSQGPLTEAFF. The CDR3 region has the DNA TGTGCCAGCAGCCAAGGTCCTCTCACTGAAGCTTTCTTT. The chain links TRBV14 to TRBJ1-1; no firm D call. The CDR3 is 13 residues long. Trimming removed 1 base from V and 4 bases from J, with 7 bases in between. Germline-derived CDR1 and CDR2 are SGHDN and FVKESK.

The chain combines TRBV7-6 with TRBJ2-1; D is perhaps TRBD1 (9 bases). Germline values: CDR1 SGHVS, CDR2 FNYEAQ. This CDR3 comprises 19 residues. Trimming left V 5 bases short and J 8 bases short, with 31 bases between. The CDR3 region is CASSPSGQGLFSGRDEQFF. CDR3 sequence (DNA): TGTGCCAGCAGCCCGTCGGGACAGGGACTTTTCAGCGGGAGAGATGAGCAGTTCTTC.